This entry lists 13 T cell receptor delta chains sequenced from one sample in a study of gamma-delta T cells after stem cell transplantation. TCRdb applied CATT to the RT-PCR reads for clone calling. The sample lists nearly 2,500 delta-chain clones, about 30% seen once, with approximately 31% in the top ten. Sequencing was carried out using gamma-delta T cells. These receptors were collected from a human donor. It is not recorded whose cells these are; they may come from a transplant donor.

Notes on this clone: A junction boundary mismatches the germline segment, possibly from a read error. This chain uses TRDV2 with TRDJ1; D not certain. CDR1 and CDR2 (germline): GEAIGNYY, EKD. The CDR3 contains 20 residues. The CDR3 bases are TGTGCCTGTGACACGGTAAACAGGGAGGTGGTCGGGAAGTACACCGATCAACTCATCTTT. Translated: CACDTVNREVVGKYTDQLIF.

Details on this clone: Germline is not matched at one junction end, which may reflect a read error. The rearrangement uses TRDV2 and TRDJ1; 9 bases line up with TRDD3. In germline, CDR1 is GEAIGNYY, CDR2 EKD. The CDR3 loop spans 15 amino acids. CDR3 residues: CACDPLLGDTDNLIF. The CDR3 DNA sequence: TGTGCCTGTGACCCCCTACTGGGGGACACCGATAACCTCATCTTT.

This clone turned up a few times. V and J are TRDV2 and TRDJ1, with 11 bases fitting TRDD3. The CDR3 has 15 residues. Germline CDR1 GEAIGNYY, CDR2 EKD. V was pared by 2 bases and J by 3 bases, with 4 bases of the junction left unmatched. CDR3 DNA sequence: TGTGCCTGTGACAGTCTGGGGGATACCCCCGATAAACTCATCTTT. This translates into CACDSLGDTPDKLIF.

To note about this clone: Within the sample, other DNA sequences also encode this same CDR3. V usage is TRDV2 and J usage is TRDJ1; perhaps TRDD3 as D (6 bases). Per the germline V gene, CDR1 is GEAIGNYY and CDR2 is EKD. Trimming took 1 base from V and 0 from J, leaving 11 bases between them. The length of the CDR3 is 15 residues. The CDR3 DNA follows: TGTGCCTGTGACACAGTTGGGGGGGACACCGATAAACTCATCTTT. Encoded protein: CACDTVGGDTDKLIF.

This clone was detected only a few times. This sequence joins TRDV2 and TRDJ1; 8 nucleotides line up with TRDD3. V shed 2 bases, J shed 1 base, and the junction held 5 bases outside the gene matches. Germline V gene sequence: CDR1 GEAIGNYY, CDR2 EKD. The CDR3 runs 15 residues. CDR3 nucleotides: TGTGCCTGTGACATACTGGGGGCGCTCACCGATAAACTCATCTTT. Translating it yields CACDILGALTDKLIF.

This clone was observed a handful of times. This may be a read error, as it is one base from a much larger clone. The chain recombines TRDV2 with TRDJ1; D is uncertain. Per the germline V gene, CDR1 is GEAIGNYY and CDR2 is EKD. Trimming cost V 1 base and J 4 bases, with 15 bases left between them. This CDR3 region has 15 residues. CDR3 bases: TGTGCCTGTGACACGTTGTACTCAACCGGCGATAAACTCATCTTT. Protein product: CACDTLYSTGDKLIF.

This clone was found a few times. The same CDR3 arises from other DNA sequences in this sample as well. This CDR3 reads CALGELVLSWGIKLYTDKLIF. DNA for the CDR3: TGTGCTCTTGGGGAACTAGTCCTCAGCTGGGGGATAAAGCTGTACACCGATAAACTCATCTTT. The chain uses TRDV1 and TRDJ1, with 10 bases lining up with TRDD3. The CDR3 spans 21 residues. The V and J ends lost 0 bases and 0 bases, in that order; junction bases with no gene match: 16. The germline gives CDR1 TSWWSYY, CDR2 QGS.

Comment on this clone: A much larger clone is a single base away; this may be a read error. The CDR3 reads CACDATGASSWGTRQMFF. The CDR3 DNA is TGTGCCTGTGACGCGACTGGGGCAAGCTCCTGGGGCACCCGACAGATGTTTTTC. This sequence joins TRDV2 and TRDJ3; 7 positions agree with TRDD3. Germline V gene data show CDR1 as GEAIGNYY and CDR2 as EKD. The CDR3 has 18 amino acids.

In DNA form, the CDR3 reads TGTGCCTGTGACACCGCTGGGGGACGGAGCTCCTGGGACACCCGACAGATGTTTTTC. Translating gives CACDTAGGRSSWDTRQMFF. J is TRDJ3 and V is TRDV2; 8 bases fit TRDD3. Germline lookup yields CDR1 GEAIGNYY and CDR2 EKD. Trimming took 0 bases from V and 0 from J; bases not matched to a gene: 6. This CDR3 contains 19 residues.

This rearrangement joins TRDV2 to TRDJ3; 11 nucleotides match TRDD3. Trimming removed 3 bases from V and 0 bases from J; junction bases left unmatched: 9. The CDR3 contains 20 residues. In germline, CDR1 is GEAIGNYY, CDR2 EKD. The CDR3 DNA is TGTGCCTGTGACCCCATTGTACTGGGGGATAACTCCTGGGACACCCGACAGATGTTTTTC. It specifies CACDPIVLGDNSWDTRQMFF.

The chain employs TRDV2 and TRDJ1; 13 bases fit TRDD3. V was clipped by 0 bases and J by 2 bases; unmatched bases: 8. The CDR3 is 18 amino acids. CDR1 and CDR2 from the germline V gene are GEAIGNYY and EKD. The chain's CDR3 is CACDTVLGDTFATDKLIF. For the CDR3, the DNA is TGTGCCTGTGACACCGTACTGGGGGATACGTTTGCTACCGATAAACTCATCTTT.

This clone was seen a few times. One end of the junction fails to match germline, which may point to a read error. This chain uses TRDV2 with TRDJ1, with 8 bases lining up with TRDD3. The CDR3 sequence is 22 residues long. Germline loops: CDR1 GEAIGNYY, CDR2 EKD. The CDR3 reads CACDTVRDGRSTGGTYTDKLIF. CDR3 in DNA: TGTGCTTGTGACACCGTCCGGGATGGTCGGAGTACTGGGGGGACGTACACCGATAAACTCATCTTT.

The table lists this clone with a few counts. A much bigger clone sits one base away, suggesting this may be a read error. This chain uses TRDV2 with TRDJ1; 13 bases fit TRDD3. Germline CDR1 and CDR2: GEAIGNYY and EKD. The CDR3 loop spans 19 amino acids. The CDR3 sequence is CACDTIGPLGDTRTDNLIF. The DNA for the CDR3 is TGTGCCTGTGACACCATAGGGCCACTGGGGGATACGAGAACCGATAACCTCATCTTT.